The 31 T cell receptor beta chains in this list originate from one sample, sequenced in a study of T cell clonotyping in hematopoietic cell transplantation. Assay: immunoSEQ multiplex PCR; the TCRdb copy retains only in-frame clones and omits some. The sample includes thousands of clones, approximately 95% of them seen just once. This material consisted of PBMCs, taken 30 days after allogeneic stem cell transplant. These receptors all come from a male patient in his forties or fifties who had an allogeneic stem cell transplant from a related donor, so the T cells may come from the graft donor. Some clones in this sample may be carry-over from other donors' samples.

This sequence joins TRBV7-3 and TRBJ2-2, with D maybe TRBD1 (6 bases). The germline V gene encodes CDR1 SGHTA and CDR2 FQGTGA. V was shortened by 5 bases and J by 2 bases, with 12 bases between the two germline ends. This CDR3 has 15 residues. CDR3 region: CASSPTGPNTGELFF. The CDR3 region has the DNA TGTGCCAGCAGCCCCACAGGGCCCAACACCGGGGAGCTGTTTTTT.

The chain joins TRBV2 to TRBJ1-2; TRBD1 might be the D (5 bases). Trimming removed 7 bases at V and 8 bases at J, with 14 bases between. Germline V gives CDR1 SNHLY, CDR2 FYNNEI. The length of the CDR3 is 12 residues. This CDR3 reads CASIGRADGYTF. In nucleotides, the CDR3 is TGTGCCAGCATTGGCAGGGCTGACGGCTACACCTTC.

This chain uses TRBV6-6 with TRBJ1-5; 7 positions match TRBD1. CDR1 is MNHNY, CDR2 SVGAGI, per germline (reference sequence). The CDR3 runs 14 residues. The V segment lost 6 bases and the J segment 2 bases; nucleotides outside the gene matches: 4. In DNA form, the CDR3 reads TGTGCCAGCAGAGGGGGCTGGGGCAATCAGCCCCAGCATTTT. Its protein product is CASRGGWGNQPQHF.

The chain joins TRBV19 to TRBJ1-1, with D unclear. V was clipped by 5 bases and J by 2 bases, with 21 bases between them. This CDR3 is built from 17 residues. Germline-derived CDR1 and CDR2 are LNHDA and SQIVND (reference sequence). CDR3 sequence: CASSGLRAPGANTEAFF. CDR3 sequence (DNA): TGTGCCAGTAGTGGACTCCGGGCCCCCGGCGCTAACACTGAAGCTTTCTTT. Together with reference TRBV19 and TRBJ1-1, the CDR3 gives the full variable domain: DGGITQSPKYLFRKEGQNVTLSCEQNLNHDAMYWYRQDPGQGLRLIYYSQIVNDFQKGDIAEGYSVSREKKESFPLTVTSAQKNPTAFYLCASSGLRAPGANTEAFFGQGTRLTVV.

V is TRBV10-3 and J is TRBJ2-3, with TRBD2 matching 13 bases. Germline values: CDR1 ENHRY, CDR2 SYGVKD. The CDR3 is 17 amino acids. V was pared by 6 bases and J by 0 bases, with 6 bases of the junction left unmatched. The CDR3 loop reads CAISGLAGASSTDTQYF. The CDR3 region has the DNA TGTGCCATCAGCGGACTAGCGGGGGCCTCTAGCACAGATACGCAGTATTTT.

The chain joins TRBV27 to TRBJ1-2; the D gene is possibly TRBD1 (6 bases). Deletions cut 4 bases from V and 6 bases from J, with 15 bases between. Germline V gene sequence: CDR1 MNHEY, CDR2 SMNVEV (reference sequence). The CDR3 consists of 14 residues. The CDR3 reads CASSSLTGADGYTF. CDR3 DNA: TGTGCCAGCAGTTCCTTGACGGGGGCGGATGGCTACACCTTC.

The chain joins TRBV5-5 to TRBJ1-1; the match to TRBD1 covers 10 bases. There are 17 residues in the CDR3. With V trimmed by 0 bases and J by 4 bases, 9 bases remained unmatched. The V gene's germline CDR1 is SGHKS and CDR2 YYEKEE (reference sequence). CDR3 sequence: CASSLEGTGALGTEAFF. The DNA for the CDR3 is TGTGCCAGCAGCTTGGAAGGGACAGGGGCCCTCGGCACTGAAGCTTTCTTT.

This clone occurred once. This chain uses TRBV4-3 with TRBJ1-1, with 9 nucleotides matching TRBD1. The CDR3 is made up of 17 amino acids. The V segment lost 1 base and the J segment 6 bases; nucleotides outside the gene matches: 12. Germline CDR1 and CDR2: LGHNA and YSLEER. This CDR3 reads CASSQVGTGFIGSEAFF. The CDR3 nucleotides are TGCGCCAGCAGCCAAGTAGGGACAGGGTTTATCGGGTCTGAAGCTTTCTTT.

DNA for the CDR3: TGTGCCAGCAGCTTAATCAGGGGGCACGACAATGAGCAGTTCTTC. Amino acids: CASSLIRGHDNEQFF. The chain links TRBV13 to TRBJ2-1; 8 bases map to TRBD1. Germline loops: CDR1 PRHDT, CDR2 FYEKMQ (reference sequence). This CDR3 has 15 residues. V trimming: 2 bases; J trimming: 5 bases; junction bases outside the gene matches: 5.

The chain couples TRBV6-1 to TRBJ1-2; unclear D gene. The ends were cut back, 4 bases at V and 8 bases at J, with 11 bases in the middle. The CDR3 is 12 residues long. Germline CDR1 is MNHNS and CDR2 is SASEGT. The CDR3 nucleotides read TGTGCCAGCAGTGTGGCCATAGGGGGCTACACCTTC. Its protein is CASSVAIGGYTF.

The CDR3 loop is CASSIRTGSTGELFF. As DNA, the CDR3 is TGTGCCAGCAGTATCCGGACAGGGAGCACCGGGGAGCTGTTTTTT. The V call is TRBV6-5, the J call TRBJ2-2, with 8 positions matching TRBD1. Germline V gene sequence: CDR1 MNHEY, CDR2 SVGAGI. The J segment lost 4 bases and the V segment lost 5 bases, leaving 6 bases of the junction unmatched. The CDR3 consists of 15 residues.

The chain combines TRBV7-2 with TRBJ1-6; possibly TRBD1 for D (5 bases). Germline loops: CDR1 SGHTA, CDR2 FQGNSA. Trimming shortened V by 7 bases and J by 11 bases, and 12 bases separated the two germline ends. The CDR3 runs 12 residues. The CDR3 spells CASTLGGAPLHF. CDR3 DNA: TGTGCCAGCACCCTGGGGGGAGCACCCCTCCACTTT.

A single count supports this clone. J is TRBJ2-3 and V is TRBV9; 8 bases align to TRBD2. Per the germline V gene, CDR1 is SGDLS and CDR2 is YYNGEE. V dropped 3 bases and J dropped 1; count of bases not matched to a gene: 4. This CDR3 is built from 15 residues. CDR3 bases: TGTGCCAGCAGCGGCAGAGCGGGGGGCACAGATACGCAGTATTTT. This sequence encodes CASSGRAGGTDTQYF. Looking up the rest from reference TRBV9 and TRBJ2-3 gives the full variable domain: DSGVTQTPKHLITATGQRVTLRCSPRSGDLSVYWYQQSLDQGLQFLIQYYNGEERAKGNILERFSAQQFPDLHSELNLSSLELGDSALYFCASSGRAGGTDTQYFGPGTRLTVL.

The chain links TRBV11-2 to TRBJ1-2; D gene ambiguous. V was trimmed by 5 bases and J by 2 bases, leaving 18 bases between them. The CDR3 is 16 amino acids. Per germline, CDR1 SGHAT and CDR2 FQNNGV. In DNA, the CDR3 is TGTGCCAGCAGCCCCAACCGCGGGGTGAGAAACTATGGCTACACCTTC. It codes for CASSPNRGVRNYGYTF.

The chain joins TRBV5-6 to TRBJ1-2; the D is unclear. V was cut by 0 bases and J by 8 bases, with 8 bases left in between. The CDR3 spans 12 residues. CDR1 and CDR2 (germline): SGHDT, YYEEEE. Here the CDR3 DNA reads TGTGCCAGCAGCTTGGATAGCCACGGCTACACCTTC. It codes for CASSLDSHGYTF.

This rearrangement joins TRBV19 to TRBJ2-5; TRBD2 aligns across 8 bases. Germline trimming cut 5 bases from V and 7 bases from J; bases unmatched to any gene: 12. The CDR3 length is 15 residues. The V gene's germline CDR1 is LNHDA and CDR2 SQIVND (reference sequence). DNA for the CDR3: TGTGCCAGTAGTGAAGCCGGGACTAGTTTTGGGACCCAGTACTTC. Protein sequence: CASSEAGTSFGTQYF.

The rearrangement joins TRBV28 to TRBJ1-5; D gene uncertain. CDR1 MDHEN and CDR2 SYDVKM come from the germline V gene. Trimming left V 3 bases short and J 2 bases short, with 14 bases between. The CDR3 is made up of 16 amino acids. Here the CDR3 reads CASSFEEGPGNQPQHF. CDR3 bases: TGTGCCAGCAGTTTTGAGGAGGGCCCCGGCAATCAGCCCCAGCATTTT.

The chain uses TRBV7-8 and TRBJ1-3; no firm D call. V lost 2 bases, J lost 8 bases, and 13 bases lay in between. CDR3 length: 14 residues. From germline, CDR1 is SGHVS and CDR2 FQNEAQ. This CDR3 is CASSLMWDEDTIYF. DNA for the CDR3: TGTGCCAGCAGCTTAATGTGGGATGAGGACACCATATATTTT. The full variable domain, with the rest looked up from reference TRBV7-8 and TRBJ1-3, is GAGVSQSPRYKVAKRGQDVALRCDPISGHVSLFWYQQALGQGPEFLTYFQNEAQLDKSGLPSDRFFAERPEGSVSTLKIQRTQQEDSAVYLCASSLMWDEDTIYFGEGSWLTVV.

The rearrangement joins TRBV9 to TRBJ1-1, with D tentatively TRBD1 (5 bases). CDR1 is SGDLS, CDR2 YYNGEE, per germline. The ends were cut back, 0 bases at V and 1 base at J, with 7 bases in the middle. This CDR3 spans 14 amino acids. CDR3 sequence (DNA): TGTGCCAGCAGCGTAGATGGGGGGAACACTGAAGCTTTCTTT. Encoded protein: CASSVDGGNTEAFF.

The rearrangement uses TRBV11-3 and TRBJ2-7; no clear D. The CDR3 length is 12 residues. The V end lost 3 bases, the J end lost 3 bases, and 6 bases lay between the germline ends. Germline assignment: CDR1 SGHNT and CDR2 YENEEA. CDR3 residues: CASSFSGYEQYF. The CDR3 DNA follows: TGTGCCAGCAGCTTCAGTGGCTACGAGCAGTACTTC.

The chain employs TRBV11-1 and TRBJ2-5; perhaps TRBD2 as D (6 bases). Trimming removed 5 bases at V and 1 base at J, with 17 bases between. This CDR3 region has 16 residues. Germline V gene sequence: CDR1 SGHAT, CDR2 FQDESV (reference sequence). CDR3 amino acids: CASSPPAGFLQETQYF. The CDR3 DNA reads TGTGCCAGCAGCCCTCCGGCGGGGTTCCTCCAAGAGACCCAGTACTTC.

The chain carries TRBV10-3 and TRBJ1-2; D unresolved. V was cut by 2 bases and J by 4 bases, with 14 bases left in between. This CDR3 region has 15 residues. CDR1 is ENHRY, CDR2 SYGVKD, per germline. In nucleotides, the CDR3 is TGTGCCATCAGTGAGAGTGATTGGGGTAGCTATGGCTACACCTTC. Amino acids: CAISESDWGSYGYTF.

The CDR3 region is CASSFGGGSTGGTYEQYF. The CDR3 DNA is TGTGCCAGCAGTTTTGGGGGTGGATCGACAGGGGGCACCTACGAGCAGTACTTC. The V call is TRBV27, the J call TRBJ2-7; 10 nucleotides line up with TRBD1. Germline values: CDR1 MNHEY, CDR2 SMNVEV (reference sequence). This CDR3 has 18 residues. The J segment lost 2 bases and the V segment lost 3 bases, leaving 13 bases of the junction unmatched.

J is TRBJ2-5 and V is TRBV28, with TRBD1 as a possible D gene (6 bases). V lost 6 bases to trimming and J lost 4 bases, with 18 bases between them. The CDR3 is 15 residues long. Germline CDR1 reads MDHEN; CDR2 reads SYDVKM. The CDR3 protein is CASSRYGQGRETQYF. The CDR3 DNA reads TGTGCCAGCAGCCGCTACGGGCAGGGGAGAGAGACCCAGTACTTC.

The chain uses TRBV6-5 and TRBJ1-2; D not certain. The V and J ends lost 4 bases and 0 bases respectively, with 15 bases between them. This CDR3 is built from 16 residues. Germline CDR1 and CDR2: MNHEY and SVGAGI. Here the CDR3 reads CASSSTRPRTNYGYTF. The CDR3, as DNA: TGTGCCAGCAGTTCCACCCGCCCCCGTACTAACTATGGCTACACCTTC.

The rearrangement uses TRBV6-5 and TRBJ1-1; unclear D gene. Trimming cost V 6 bases and J 0 bases, with 8 bases left between them. The CDR3 totals 13 residues. Germline V gene data show CDR1 as MNHEY and CDR2 as SVGAGI. As DNA, the CDR3 is TGTGCCAGCAGAAGAGCCATGAACACTGAAGCTTTCTTT. Encoded protein: CASRRAMNTEAFF.

V gene TRBV5-4 combines with J gene TRBJ2-3; a possible D gene is TRBD1 (6 bases). Per germline, CDR1 SGHNT and CDR2 YYREEE (reference sequence). This CDR3 region has 15 residues. Trimming took off 3 bases at V and 3 bases at J, with 14 bases between the two ends. CDR3 region: CASSWTVERTDTQYF. The CDR3 DNA sequence: TGTGCCAGCAGCTGGACAGTGGAAAGGACAGATACGCAGTATTTT.

This rearrangement joins TRBV27 to TRBJ2-3, with TRBD1 matching over 7 bases. This CDR3 has 14 residues. J lost 2 bases, V lost 6 bases, and 5 bases had no gene match. CDR1 and CDR2 (germline): MNHEY, SMNVEV (reference sequence). The CDR3 bases are TGTGCCAGCAGCCCTGGACAGGTCACAGATACGCAGTATTTT. Amino acid sequence: CASSPGQVTDTQYF.

This clone is a singleton in its sample. The rearrangement joins TRBV4-1 to TRBJ1-4, with a tentative D call TRBD1 (6 bases). V was clipped by 4 bases and J by 5 bases, with 14 bases between them. Germline assignment: CDR1 MGHRA and CDR2 YSYEKL. CDR3 size: 15 residues. The CDR3 region is CASSPVRDKNEKLFF. The CDR3 coding sequence is TGCGCCAGCAGCCCGGTCCGGGACAAAAATGAAAAACTGTTTTTT.

The V gene is TRBV19, the J gene TRBJ1-5, with 8 bases matching TRBD1. The germline CDR1 and CDR2 sequences are LNHDA and SQIVND (reference sequence). The CDR3 runs 17 residues. Trimming took 3 bases from V and 1 from J; bases not matched to a gene: 8. The CDR3 DNA reads TGTGCCAGTAGTATTGAGACAGGGGCAAGAAGCAATCAGCCCCAGCATTTT. As protein: CASSIETGARSNQPQHF. Based on the CDR3 plus reference TRBV19 and TRBJ1-5, the full variable domain is DGGITQSPKYLFRKEGQNVTLSCEQNLNHDAMYWYRQDPGQGLRLIYYSQIVNDFQKGDIAEGYSVSREKKESFPLTVTSAQKNPTAFYLCASSIETGARSNQPQHFGDGTRLSIL.

The gene calls are TRBV5-5 and TRBJ1-2; TRBD1 might be the D (6 bases). CDR1 SGHKS and CDR2 YYEKEE come from the germline V gene (reference sequence). The CDR3 loop spans 16 amino acids. The V gene lost 0 bases and the J gene lost 5 bases, with 17 bases spanning the gap. CDR3 coding DNA: TGTGCCAGCAGCTTGGATAGAGGACAGAAATGGTATGGCTACACCTTC. Residues: CASSLDRGQKWYGYTF.